The present TCR beta chain was sequenced within a study of control samples from healthy donors and cancer patients. Germline CDR1 is LGHNT and CDR2 is FRNRAP. CDR3 length equals 12 residues. Between the trimmed V and J ends, which lost 6 bases and 8 bases, there was a span of 10 bases. Profiling relied on immunoSEQ multiplex PCR, and the TCRdb table lists in-frame clones only, not all of them. Altogether over 150,000 clones are present, 94% being singletons, with the ten largest covering about 1.4%. The sample consisted of blood. The sequence came from a woman aged 18-35 years in good health. V and J are TRBV12-5 and TRBJ2-2, with D uncertain. The DNA of the CDR3 is TGTGCTAGTGGGCAGGCCTGGGGGGAGCTGTTTTTT. This codes for CASGQAWGELFF.